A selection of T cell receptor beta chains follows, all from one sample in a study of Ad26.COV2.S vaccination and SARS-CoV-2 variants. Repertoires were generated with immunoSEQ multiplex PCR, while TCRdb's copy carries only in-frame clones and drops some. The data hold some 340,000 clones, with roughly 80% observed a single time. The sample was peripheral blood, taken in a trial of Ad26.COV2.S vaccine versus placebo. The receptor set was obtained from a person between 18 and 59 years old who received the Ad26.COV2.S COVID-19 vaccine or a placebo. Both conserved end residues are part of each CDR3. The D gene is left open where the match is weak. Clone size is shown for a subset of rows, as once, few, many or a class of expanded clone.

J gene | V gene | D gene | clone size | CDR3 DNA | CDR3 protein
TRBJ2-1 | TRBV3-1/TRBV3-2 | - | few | TGTGCCAGCAGCCAAGTACTAGCTAAGGGCGATGAGCAGTTCTTC | CASSQVLAKGDEQFF
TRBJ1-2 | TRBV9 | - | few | TGTGCCAGCAGCGTAGGTCCGGAAAACTATGGCTACACCTTC | CASSVGPENYGYTF
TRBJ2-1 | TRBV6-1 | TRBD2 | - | TGTGCCAGCAGTGAGGCGCAGCGGGGGTTCGATGAGCAGTTCTTC | CASSEAQRGFDEQFF
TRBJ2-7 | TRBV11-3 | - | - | TGTGCCAGCAGCGCCCGCCCTTACGAGCAGTACTTC | CASSARPYEQYF
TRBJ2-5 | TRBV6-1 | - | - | TGTGCCAGCAGTGAATGGGAGTCAGGGTTAGAGACCCAGTACTTC | CASSEWESGLETQYF
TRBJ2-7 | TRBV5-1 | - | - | TGCGCCAGCAGCTTGGCCCCAGGGACGAACTACGAGCAGTACTTC | CASSLAPGTNYEQYF
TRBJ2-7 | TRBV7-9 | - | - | TGTGCCAGCAGTGCGGGGGCGGTCTACGAGCAGTACTTC | CASSAGAVYEQYF
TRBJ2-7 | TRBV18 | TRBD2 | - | TGTGCCAGCTCACCCGGAGCGGGGGCGTCCTACGAGCAGTACTTC | CASSPGAGASYEQYF
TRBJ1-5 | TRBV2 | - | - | TGTGCCAGCAGCGAAGGTCAGGGGAGCAATCAGCCCCAGCATTTT | CASSEGQGSNQPQHF
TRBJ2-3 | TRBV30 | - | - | TGTGCCTGGAGTAGTCGAAGCACAGATACGCAGTATTTT | CAWSSRSTDTQYF
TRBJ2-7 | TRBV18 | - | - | TGTGCCAGCTCGCCTACCAGTAAGGACTACGAGCAGTACTTC | CASSPTSKDYEQYF
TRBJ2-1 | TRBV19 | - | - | TGTGCCAGTAGTACTAGCTCCTACAATGAGCAGTTCTTC | CASSTSSYNEQFF
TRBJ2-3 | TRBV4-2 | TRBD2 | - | TGTGCCAGCAGCCCAGGTCGGACTAGCGGGGGGGCCTTGGCAGATACGCAGTATTTT | CASSPGRTSGGALADTQYF
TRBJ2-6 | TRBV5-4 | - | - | TGTGCCAGCAGCCCCAAACTAGGGAACTCTGGGGCCAACGTCCTGACTTTC | CASSPKLGNSGANVLTF
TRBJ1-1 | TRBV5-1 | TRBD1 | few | TGCGCCAGCAGCTTGGCAGGGGGGAACACTGAAGCTTTCTTT | CASSLAGGNTEAFF
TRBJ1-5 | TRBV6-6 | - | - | TGTGCCAGCAGTTACTTCAGGCGGCTGCCCCAGCATTTT | CASSYFRRLPQHF
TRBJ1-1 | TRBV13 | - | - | TGTGCCAGCAGCCCCCGGGGGGGACCCGCTGAAGCTTTCTTT | CASSPRGGPAEAFF
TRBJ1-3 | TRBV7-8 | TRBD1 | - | TGTGCCAGCAGCCCACCGTTTCGGACAGGCGGAAACACCATATATTTT | CASSPPFRTGGNTIYF
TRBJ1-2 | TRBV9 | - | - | TGTGCCAGCAGCGTAGGCGCAGGGAACTATGGCTACACCTTC | CASSVGAGNYGYTF
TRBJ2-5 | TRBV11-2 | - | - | TGTGCCAGCAGCTTAGAAAGCCAAGAGACCCAGTACTTC | CASSLESQETQYF
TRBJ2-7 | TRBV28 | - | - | TGTGCCAGCAGTATCCGGGACGGAGACTCCTACGAGCAGTACTTC | CASSIRDGDSYEQYF
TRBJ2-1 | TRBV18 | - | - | TGTGCCACCACCCGGGGGCTCTCGAGCTCCTACAATGAGCAGTTCTTC | CATTRGLSSSYNEQFF
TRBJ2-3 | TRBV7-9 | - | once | TGTGCCAGCAGCTTAGTCCTAGGACTATCAGATACGCAGTATTTT | CASSLVLGLSDTQYF
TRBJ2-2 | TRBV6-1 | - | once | TGTGCCAGCAGTGAATTCGGGCAGGCCGGGGAGCTGTTTTTT | CASSEFGQAGELFF
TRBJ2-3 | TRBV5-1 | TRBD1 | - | TGCGCCAGCAGCTTGGTGGGACAGGGGGCGGTTGAGGATACGCAGTATTTT | CASSLVGQGAVEDTQYF
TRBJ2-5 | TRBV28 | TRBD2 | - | TGTGCCAGCAGCGGCTGGCGGGGGGGCCGGGAGACCCAGTACTTC | CASSGWRGGRETQYF
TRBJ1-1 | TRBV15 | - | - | TGTGCCACCAGCAGGGGGCGCGTGAACACTGAAGCTTTCTTT | CATSRGRVNTEAFF
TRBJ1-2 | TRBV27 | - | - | TGTGCCAGCAGTTTTCGGGGGGCTCAAGGCTACACCTTC | CASSFRGAQGYTF
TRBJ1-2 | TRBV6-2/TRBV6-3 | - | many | TGTGCCAGCAGTTACCGGGACAACTATGGCTACACCTTC | CASSYRDNYGYTF
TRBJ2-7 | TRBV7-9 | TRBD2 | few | TGTGCCAGCAGCTGGGGGGGTTCCAGAGGGTTTTTTTCGGTCGAGCAGTACTTC | CASSWGGSRGFFSVEQYF
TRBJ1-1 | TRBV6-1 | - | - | TGTGCCAGCAGTGAAGCGCTATTCGGGGGTTTCTTT | CASSEALFGGFF
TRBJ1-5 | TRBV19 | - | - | TGTGCCAGTAGTATAGGGGGCAGTTTTCAGCCCCAGCATTTT | CASSIGGSFQPQHF
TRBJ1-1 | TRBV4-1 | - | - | TGCGCCAGCAGCCAAGTAAGGAGCAGGGAGGCTTTCTTT | CASSQVRSREAFF
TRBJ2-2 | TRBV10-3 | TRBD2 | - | TGTGCCATCAGTGAGGGTGGACTAGCGCTTAACACCGGGGAGCTGTTTTTT | CAISEGGLALNTGELFF
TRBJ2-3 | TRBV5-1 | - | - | TGCGCCAGCAGCTTGGGGGATCATGAATTTACAGATACGCAGTATTTT | CASSLGDHEFTDTQYF
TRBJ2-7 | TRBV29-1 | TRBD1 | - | TGCAGCGTTGAAGCCCCAGACAGGGATGCAACTTACGAGCAGTACTTC | CSVEAPDRDATYEQYF
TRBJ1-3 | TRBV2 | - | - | TGTGCCAGCAGTGCAGGAGTCTCTGGAAACACCATATATTTT | CASSAGVSGNTIYF
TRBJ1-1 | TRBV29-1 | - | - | TGCAGCGTTGAAGATAGCAGGGTAGGAGTGAACACTGAAGCTTTCTTT | CSVEDSRVGVNTEAFF
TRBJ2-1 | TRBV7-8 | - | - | TGTGCCAGCAGCTTATATGGGGTATCGAACAATGAGCAGTTCTTC | CASSLYGVSNNEQFF
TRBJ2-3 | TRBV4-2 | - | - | TGTGCCAGCAGCCAAGGACGGATCTACACAGATACGCAGTATTTT | CASSQGRIYTDTQYF
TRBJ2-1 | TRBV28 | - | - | TGTGCCAGCAGTTTATTTCTCGGGGAATACAATGAGCAGTTCTTC | CASSLFLGEYNEQFF
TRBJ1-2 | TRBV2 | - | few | TGTGCCAGCACCCCCACCAGGGAGAATCATGGCTACACCTTC | CASTPTRENHGYTF
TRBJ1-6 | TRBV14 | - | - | TGTGCCAGCAGCCAAGGAAGAGCTCGGGGTGGGGCCCTCCACTTT | CASSQGRARGGALHF
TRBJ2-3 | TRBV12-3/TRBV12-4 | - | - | TGTGCCAGCAGTTTACGTTTCACAGATACGCAGTATTTT | CASSLRFTDTQYF
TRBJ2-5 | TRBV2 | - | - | TGTGCCAGCAGACGGGGGGGGACAGCCAAGACCCAGTACTTC | CASRRGGTAKTQYF
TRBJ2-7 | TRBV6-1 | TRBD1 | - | TGTGCCAGCAGTGAAGCGAAGATCCGGGACAGGCAGCCCGAGCAGTACTTC | CASSEAKIRDRQPEQYF
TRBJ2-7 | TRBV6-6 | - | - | TGTGCCAGCACAGGACCGGCAACCTACGAGCAGTACTTC | CASTGPATYEQYF
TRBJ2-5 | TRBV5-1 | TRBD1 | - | TGCGCCAGCAGCTCTTACAGGGGCCCGGAGGAGACCCAGTACTTC | CASSSYRGPEETQYF